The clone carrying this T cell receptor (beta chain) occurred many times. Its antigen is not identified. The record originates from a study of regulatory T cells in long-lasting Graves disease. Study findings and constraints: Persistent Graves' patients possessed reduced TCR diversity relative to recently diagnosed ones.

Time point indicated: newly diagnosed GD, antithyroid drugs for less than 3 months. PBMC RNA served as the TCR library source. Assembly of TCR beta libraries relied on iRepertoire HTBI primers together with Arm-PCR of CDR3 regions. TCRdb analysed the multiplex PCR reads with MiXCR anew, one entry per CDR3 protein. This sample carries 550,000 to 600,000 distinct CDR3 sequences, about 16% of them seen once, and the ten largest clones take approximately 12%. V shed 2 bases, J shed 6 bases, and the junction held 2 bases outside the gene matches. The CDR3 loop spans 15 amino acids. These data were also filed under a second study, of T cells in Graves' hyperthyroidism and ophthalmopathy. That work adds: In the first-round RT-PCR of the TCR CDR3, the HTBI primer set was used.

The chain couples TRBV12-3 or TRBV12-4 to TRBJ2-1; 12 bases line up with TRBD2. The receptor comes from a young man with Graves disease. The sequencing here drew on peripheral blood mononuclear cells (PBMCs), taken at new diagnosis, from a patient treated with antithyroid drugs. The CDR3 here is CASSLLAGGGNEQFF. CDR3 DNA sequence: TGTGCCAGCAGTTTACTAGCGGGAGGGGGCAATGAGCAGTTCTTC.